This T cell receptor beta chain originates from a study of vaccination and CD4 T cells after COVID-19 (dated by TCRdb to the early 2020s). With regard to the full study: In the convalescent cohort there were six males and four females, among whom were two Hispanic individuals, seven Caucasians, two Asians and one multiracial person. Control cultures used a CEFX viral epitope pool as positive control, an HIV-1 Nef peptide pool as negative control, or no peptide. Participants received two doses of either the Pfizer-BioNTech BNT162b2 vaccine (n=8) or the Moderna mRNA-1273 vaccine (n=2). In ten to eleven COVID-19 convalescent patients and a few infection-naive healthy vaccine recipients, the spike-specific CD4+ TCR repertoire before mRNA vaccination was compared with the repertoire after mRNA vaccination. Post-COVID blood samples from convalescent patients were collected a median of about 100 days after diagnosis, with a range of roughly 35 to 180 days. Post-vaccine blood samples were obtained a median of around 67 days after the second vaccine dose, with a range of roughly 13 to 250 days. At the TCR clonotype level, an earlier paper using these donors assessed memory CD4+ T cell crossreactivity between SARS-CoV-2 and common cold coronavirus spike proteins. For stimulating the cultures, overlapping spike peptide pools were used, derived from SARS-CoV-2 as well as from the common cold coronaviruses HCoV-NL63, HCoV-OC43 and HCoV-229E. General study outcomes and caveats: Nearly all vaccine-specific clones in convalescent patients (304 of 307) were mono-reactive for SARS-CoV-2 spike rather than cross-reactive with common cold coronaviruses. Among the post-vaccine SARS-CoV-2-reactive clones in convalescent patients, a median around 90% showed up only after vaccination, which suggests vaccine-specific priming. An increase in the median number of SARS-CoV-2-reactive clonotypes from some 20 after infection to approximately 41 after vaccination was observed, but the change was not found to be significant. Only a relatively small number of convalescent patients were included in the study, and early timepoints following natural infection were not analyzed.

About this clonotype: Which antigen it targets is not known. No base quality values were provided; no much bigger clone lies one nucleotide off.

Library generation was performed with PCR. TCR sequencing of DNA from cultured CD4+ T cells used the Oncomine TCR Beta short-read assay at the Johns Hopkins FTIC core. The QIAamp micro DNA kit was used to extract genomic DNA from the cultured CD4+ T cells. Oncomine TCR Beta libraries made from cultured CD4+ T cells were pooled using unique dual indexes and sequenced on an Illumina iSeq 100. The paper's processing steps were these. Non-productive sequences were removed, and CDR3s that did not start with C, did not end with F or W, or were shorter than 7 amino acids were discarded. The MANAFEST web application was used to identify antigen-specific clonotypes by comparing peptide-stimulated wells against reference wells and other culture wells. An FDR below 0.05, an odds ratio above 5, and a productive frequency above 0.1% in at least two of three replicate wells were required for clones to be considered positive. Clonotypes that were significantly expanded in both SARS-CoV-2 spike wells and at least one common cold coronavirus spike condition were defined as cross-reactive. CDR3 homology was assessed with Levenshtein distances (stringdist) and unrooted phylogenetic trees (ape) in R version 3.6.1. TCRdb trimmed the raw reads at Q25, called clones with MiXCR and kept productive beta chains. All rows with the same CDR3 protein become a single entry with the most common DNA and genes. The V and J calls come from TCRdb's annotation, not from the publication. Within this sample are roughly 7,300 distinct CDR3 sequences, with roughly a third of them counted one time only. Together, the top ten hold roughly a tenth of the sample.

The sample's treatment or condition label, decoded: roughly 10-day PBMC culture with coronavirus spike peptide pools or control peptides (ViraFEST assay). CD4+ T cells from unexposed donors were collected before the COVID-19 pandemic (2011-2018). The study used the ViraFEST assay, which expanded antigen-specific T cells with peptide pools and then identified expanded clonotypes by TCR sequencing. Under 2.5 million PBMCs per well were cultured in IMDM with approximately 5% human AB serum and about 9.7 IU/ml IL-2, plus 10 ug/ml peptide pools. On days 3 and 7, half of the culture medium was replaced with fresh IL-2-containing medium. Once the cells had been in culture for over 9 days, the EasySep CD4+ T cell isolation kit was used to isolate CD4+ T cells by negative selection. As far as cell numbers permitted, CD4+ T cells from unexposed donors were tested for reactivity against SARS-CoV-2 S and N as well as four spike pools from common cold coronaviruses. PBMCs were separated from whole blood using Ficoll-Paque Plus gradient centrifugation and then either used fresh or cryopreserved at -140C. Triplicate wells were generally used for each culture condition. Leukapheresis product for the unexposed donors was purchased commercially.

The V end loses 5 bases and the J end loses 7 bases, and a stretch of 14 bases separates them. Including cysteine and phenylalanine, the CDR3 has 13 amino acids. The DNA shown is the 39-base CDR3, in frame from base 1. Sequences MDHEN (CDR1) and SYDVKM (CDR2) are obtained from the germline V gene. The TCR was taken from a human donor in good health. The sample was CD4+ T cells from blood, cultured in vitro. The chain joins TRBV28 to TRBJ1-2; TRBD1 is possibly the D segment (6 matching bases). The CDR3 protein sequence reads: CASSAPGDSGYTF. In nucleotides, the sequence is TGTGCCAGCAGTGCCCCAGGGGATAGTGGCTACACCTTC.